A single sample gave rise to the 14 T cell receptor beta chains below, sequenced in a study of cytotoxic CD8 clonotypes in ibrutinib-treated CLL. Here immunoSEQ multiplex PCR was the method, and the copy in TCRdb shows in-frame clones only, minus some. The data contain 25,000 to 30,000 clones, 55% to 70% of them singletons. Sample: PBMCs, taken after 24 months of ibrutinib treatment. The source of these receptors is a human donor with chronic lymphocytic leukemia.

The genes are TRBV7-9 and TRBJ1-1; possibly TRBD1 for D (5 bases). This CDR3 spans 14 amino acids. Trimming removed 3 bases from V and 4 bases from J, with 12 bases in between. Germline V gene lookup returns CDR1 SEHNR and CDR2 FQNEAQ (reference sequence). The chain's CDR3 is CASSFSTGATEAFF. Here the CDR3 DNA reads TGTGCCAGCAGCTTCTCAACCGGGGCCACTGAAGCTTTCTTT.

The V call is TRBV6-5, the J call TRBJ2-7; the match to TRBD1 covers 8 bases. CDR3 length: 14 amino acids. The germline V gene encodes CDR1 MNHEY and CDR2 SVGAGI. The V and J ends lost 5 bases and 5 bases, in that order; junction bases with no gene match: 8. CDR3 residues: CASSLRTGIDEQYF. Written as DNA, the CDR3 is TGTGCCAGCAGTCTCCGGACAGGGATCGACGAGCAGTACTTC.

The chain recombines TRBV2 with TRBJ1-5, with unresolved D. Germline V CDR1 and CDR2: SNHLY, FYNNEI. The V end was cut by 6 bases, the J end by 1 base, with 13 bases between. The CDR3 extends over 15 amino acids. The CDR3 here is CASRREGHSNQPQHF. In nucleotides, the CDR3 is TGTGCCAGCAGGAGGGAAGGGCACAGCAATCAGCCCCAGCATTTT.

The chain combines TRBV29-1 with TRBJ1-2; a possible D gene is TRBD1 (5 bases). The CDR3 has 14 amino acids. Trimming took 4 bases from V and 2 from J, leaving 14 bases between them. The germline gives CDR1 SQVTM, CDR2 ANQGSEA. The CDR3 spells CSVGSSGGNYGYTF. CDR3 in DNA: TGCAGCGTTGGGTCTTCGGGGGGAAACTATGGCTACACCTTC.

This sequence joins TRBV7-2 and TRBJ1-1; 7 bases are a match to TRBD1. CDR1 is SGHTA, CDR2 FQGNSA, per germline. The CDR3 is made up of 14 amino acids. Losses at the gene ends were 1 base for V and 4 bases for J; bases not matched to a gene: 3. The DNA for the CDR3 is TGTGCCAGCAGCTTAGGGAGGGGGCGCACTGAAGCTTTCTTT. It is translated as CASSLGRGRTEAFF.

The chain uses TRBV2 and TRBJ2-3; possible D gene TRBD2, 6 bases. CDR1 is SNHLY, CDR2 FYNNEI, per germline. The CDR3 has 18 amino acids. Trimming left V 5 bases short and J 2 bases short, with 23 bases between. The CDR3 loop is CASSLWPTTSSDTDTQYF. The CDR3 DNA follows: TGTGCCAGCAGTCTATGGCCCACAACTAGCAGCGACACAGATACGCAGTATTTT.

J is TRBJ2-3 and V is TRBV4-3; 7 bases are shared with TRBD2. Looked up from germline, CDR1 is LGHNA and CDR2 is YSLEER. V trimming: 1 base; J trimming: 2 bases; junction bases outside the gene matches: 3. This CDR3 has 15 residues. The CDR3 region is CASSQVGTITDTQYF. The CDR3 DNA reads TGCGCCAGCAGCCAAGTGGGGACTATCACAGATACGCAGTATTTT.

The chain links TRBV28 to TRBJ2-5; 10 positions agree with TRBD1. The V gene end was trimmed by 6 bases and the J gene end by 3 bases; junction bases not matched to a gene: 4. Looked up from germline, CDR1 is MDHEN and CDR2 is SYDVKM. This CDR3 comprises 14 residues. CDR3 DNA: TGTGCCAGCAGCACGGACAGGGGGAAAGAGACCCAGTACTTC. This sequence encodes CASSTDRGKETQYF.

The genes are TRBV30 and TRBJ1-6; D unresolved. Between the trimmed V and J ends, which lost 3 bases and 3 bases, there was a span of 6 bases. CDR1 and CDR2 (germline): GTSNPN, SVGIG (reference sequence). The CDR3 runs 13 residues. The CDR3 here is CAWSPDYNSPLHF. CDR3 DNA: TGTGCCTGGAGCCCGGACTATAATTCACCCCTCCACTTT.

J is TRBJ2-4 and V is TRBV5-1, with a possible D match to TRBD2 (6 bases). The CDR3 covers 14 residues. Trimming cost V 2 bases and J 7 bases, with 13 bases left between them. Looked up from germline, CDR1 is SGHRS and CDR2 is YFSETQ. The CDR3 region is CASSLRQSGNIQYF. The DNA for the CDR3 is TGCGCCAGCAGCTTAAGACAGAGCGGGAACATTCAGTACTTC. Full variable domain (missing parts from reference TRBV5-1 and TRBJ2-4): KAGVTQTPRYLIKTRGQQVTLSCSPISGHRSVSWYQQTPGQGLQFLFEYFSETQRNKGNFPGRFSGRQFSNSRSEMNVSTLELGDSALYLCASSLRQSGNIQYFGAGTRLSVL.

The chain joins TRBV7-8 to TRBJ2-7; TRBD2 matches at 7 bases. From germline, CDR1 is SGHVS and CDR2 FQNEAQ. CDR3 size: 14 residues. With V trimmed by 5 bases and J by 2 bases, 6 bases remained unmatched. CDR3 bases: TGTGCCAGCAGCGCACGACTAGCCCCCTACGAGCAGTACTTC. It is translated as CASSARLAPYEQYF.

CDR3 in amino acids: CAGGKDSLPSYEQYF. The CDR3 DNA is TGTGCCGGAGGTAAGGACAGCTTACCTTCCTACGAGCAGTACTTC. The V and J genes are TRBV6-1 and TRBJ2-7, with TRBD1 as a possible D gene (6 bases). The CDR3 extends over 15 amino acids. Germline lookup yields CDR1 MNHNS and CDR2 SASEGT. Trimming removed 11 bases at V and 1 base at J, with 21 bases between.

The chain employs TRBV10-3 and TRBJ1-5; the match to TRBD1 covers 10 bases. The CDR3 consists of 16 residues. V dropped 0 bases and J dropped 7; count of bases not matched to a gene: 6. Germline CDR1 ENHRY, CDR2 SYGVKD. The CDR3 region has the DNA TGTGCCATCAGTGAGTCAGTGACAGGGGGCGGCCAGCCCCAGCATTTT. It is translated as CAISESVTGGGQPQHF.

This sequence joins TRBV9 and TRBJ2-2; the D gene could be TRBD1 or TRBD2 (5 bases each). Germline CDR1 is SGDLS and CDR2 is YYNGEE. V gave up 0 bases and J gave up 7 bases, with 10 bases separating them. The CDR3 has 14 amino acids. The CDR3 coding sequence is TGTGCCAGCAGCGTAGGAGGGGTAATCGGGGAGCTGTTTTTT. Protein product: CASSVGGVIGELFF.